This TCR beta chain was captured by sequencing in a study of regulatory T cells in long-lasting Graves disease. General study points: Patients whose Graves' disease persisted exhibited lower TCR diversity than those newly diagnosed.

Time point meaning: persistent/refractory GD, antithyroid drugs over 5 years with positive TRAb. PBMC RNA was the source of the TCR library. Under American Thyroid Association guidelines, Graves' disease was diagnosed. Libraries of TCR beta came from iRepertoire HTBI primers plus Arm-PCR of CDR3 regions. Under the authors' procedure: Across all samples, 62 TRBV segments and 14 TRBJ segments were identified. From the multiplex PCR reads, TCRdb called clonotypes with MiXCR, one entry per CDR3 protein. In this record, the V and J calls reflect TCRdb's handling and not the investigators' own analysis. This table has about 340,000 distinct CDR3 sequences, around a fifth appearing once. The CDR3 loop spans 19 amino acids. The ends lost 1 base at V and 4 bases at J; junction bases unmatched: 11. CDR1 and CDR2 (germline): SEHNR, FQNEAQ (reference sequence). This clonotype was observed a handful of times. No antigen is known for it.

The sequenced sample was peripheral blood mononuclear cells (PBMCs), obtained when the disease was refractory, from a patient treated with antithyroid drugs. The receptor was derived from a female donor with Graves disease. V is TRBV7-9 and J is TRBJ2-1; 12 bases are shared with TRBD2. CDR3 loop: CASSLVIASGRVLYNEQFF. In DNA, the CDR3 is TGTGCCAGCAGCTTAGTAATTGCTAGCGGGAGGGTATTGTACAATGAGCAGTTCTTC.